This TCR beta chain was identified during a study of cytomegalovirus exposure and HLA in healthy donors. Regarding the study as a whole: Rare TCR sequences predominated, though certain public TCRs were found in many donors. Clonal expansion, a later analysis showed, was greater in HLA-associated TCR beta chains than in equally common others. Researchers left out some V segments, among them TRBV6-2 and TRBV6-3, as indistinguishable.

About this clone itself: Its antigen is still unknown.

This CDR3 spans 15 amino acids. V gave up 0 bases and J gave up 3 bases; unmatched junction bases: 3. Looked up from germline, CDR1 is SGDLS and CDR2 is YYNGEE. The PCR employed 60 Vbeta primers together with 13 Jbeta primers. Generated by immunoSEQ multiplex PCR, the TCRdb table keeps only in-frame clones and is missing some. Altogether about 43,000 clones are present, 81% being singletons, with the ten largest covering roughly 2.5%. Sequencing was done on a sample of PBMCs. The TCR was taken from a man aged 45-65 years in good health and CMV-seronegative. The chain is built from TRBV9 and TRBJ2-3; TRBD2 agrees at 8 bases. DNA of the CDR3: TGTGCCAGCAGCGTAGTCTCTAGCGGGACAGATACGCAGTATTTT. This gives the protein CASSVVSSGTDTQYF.